Below are 8 T cell receptor beta chains sequenced from a single sample in a study of T cell repertoires in ileal Crohn's disease. The time point was: inflamed ileum from the surgical specimen. Sequencing was performed with immunoSEQ multiplex PCR; in TCRdb, only in-frame clones are kept and a portion is missing. This sample has around 16,000 clones, with more than 85% found just once. Sequenced material: ileal tissue. Receptors were obtained from an adult with Crohn's disease.

The chain is built from TRBV29-1 and TRBJ2-7; D is ambiguous. The germline gives CDR1 SQVTM, CDR2 ANQGSEA. V lost 0 bases, J lost 1 base, and 7 bases lay in between. This CDR3 spans 13 amino acids. CDR3 residues: CSVEDRVSYEQYF. CDR3 coding DNA: TGCAGCGTTGAAGATCGAGTTTCCTACGAGCAGTACTTC.

V gene TRBV28 combines with J gene TRBJ1-6; 10 nucleotides match TRBD1. The germline V gene encodes CDR1 MDHEN and CDR2 SYDVKM. V lost 4 bases, J lost 7 bases, and 7 bases stayed unmatched. The CDR3 is 16 residues long. The CDR3 sequence: CASSSTDRGQNSPLHF. CDR3 nucleotides: TGTGCCAGCAGTTCTACAGACAGGGGGCAGAATTCACCCCTCCACTTT.

The chain combines TRBV7-2 with TRBJ1-2; D perhaps matches TRBD1 (6 bases). CDR1 SGHTA and CDR2 FQGNSA come from the germline V gene. Trimming took off 0 bases at V and 3 bases at J, with 11 bases between the two ends. This CDR3 comprises 15 residues. CDR3 DNA: TGTGCCAGCAGCTTAGCGGTAGGGGGGGACTATGGCTACACCTTC. This sequence encodes CASSLAVGGDYGYTF.

The chain uses TRBV5-6 and TRBJ2-2; 9 bases map to TRBD1. CDR1 and CDR2 from the germline V gene are SGHDT and YYEEEE. V trimming: 3 bases; J trimming: 5 bases; junction bases outside the gene matches: 8. This CDR3 spans 16 amino acids. CDR3 sequence (DNA): TGTGCCAGCAGCTCCCCAAGACAGGGGGGAACCGGGGAGCTGTTTTTT. Protein product: CASSSPRQGGTGELFF.

The chain carries TRBV6-1 and TRBJ1-2; no reliable D call. Between the trimmed V and J ends, which lost 0 bases and 4 bases, there was a span of 12 bases. Germline CDR1 MNHNS, CDR2 SASEGT. There are 15 residues in the CDR3. CDR3 sequence reads: CASSEAHGSTYGYTF. CDR3 coding DNA: TGTGCCAGCAGTGAAGCGCATGGCAGCACCTATGGCTACACCTTC.

The chain employs TRBV6-5 and TRBJ1-5; a weak D match, TRBD1 (5 bases). The CDR3 consists of 14 residues. V lost 4 bases, J lost 4 bases, and 11 bases lay in between. The germline CDR1 and CDR2 sequences are MNHEY and SVGAGI. The DNA for the CDR3 is TGTGCCAGCAGTTCAGGGTTTGGTAATCAGCCCCAGCATTTT. It codes for CASSSGFGNQPQHF.

This clone was recorded once. This chain links TRBV19 with TRBJ2-7; 9 bases are a match to TRBD1. CDR1 is LNHDA, CDR2 SQIVND, per germline (reference sequence). The V gene end was trimmed by 6 bases and the J gene end by 7 bases; junction bases not matched to a gene: 7. The CDR3 covers 13 residues. Here the CDR3 reads CASSPDRGWEQYF. The CDR3 region has the DNA TGTGCCAGTAGCCCGGACAGGGGATGGGAGCAGTACTTC.

The chain carries TRBV29-1 and TRBJ2-5; D remains ambiguous. The CDR3 is made up of 12 amino acids. Germline V gene sequence: CDR1 SQVTM, CDR2 ANQGSEA. Trimming shortened V by 3 bases and J by 5 bases, and 10 bases separated the two germline ends. As DNA, the CDR3 is TGCAGCGTTGAGTCAGTTCGCGAGACCCAGTACTTC. It specifies CSVESVRETQYF.